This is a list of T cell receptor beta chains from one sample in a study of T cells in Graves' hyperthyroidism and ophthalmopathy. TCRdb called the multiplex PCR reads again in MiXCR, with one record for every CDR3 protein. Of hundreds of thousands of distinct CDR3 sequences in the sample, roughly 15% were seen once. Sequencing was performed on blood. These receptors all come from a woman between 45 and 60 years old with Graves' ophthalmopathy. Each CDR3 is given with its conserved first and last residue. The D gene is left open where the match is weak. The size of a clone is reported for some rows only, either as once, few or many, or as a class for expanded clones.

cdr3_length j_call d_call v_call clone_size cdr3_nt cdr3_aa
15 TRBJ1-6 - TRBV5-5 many TGTGCCAGCAGCCCACAGGGCCATTATAATTCACCCCTCCACTTT CASSPQGHYNSPLHF
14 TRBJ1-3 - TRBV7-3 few TGTGCCAGCAGCCCCTTGAGAGCGCCGAGCACCATATATTTT CASSPLRAPSTIYF
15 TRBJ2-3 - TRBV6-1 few TGTGCCAGCAGCCCCCGGGACTCGCGCACAGATACGCAGTATTTT CASSPRDSRTDTQYF
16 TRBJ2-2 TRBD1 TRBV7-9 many TGTGCCAGCAGCGAACGACAGGGGCAACCCCCGAAGGGGCTGTTTTTT CASSERQGQPPKGLFF
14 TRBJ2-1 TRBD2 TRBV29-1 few TGCAGCGTTGGTGGGCTAGCGGGAGGCAATGAGCAGTTCTTC CSVGGLAGGNEQFF
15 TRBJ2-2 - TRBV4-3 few TGCGCCAGCAGCGTCAGGGCAGGGAACACCGGGGAGCTGTTTTTT CASSVRAGNTGELFF
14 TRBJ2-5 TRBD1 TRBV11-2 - TGTGCCAGCAGCAGGAGACAGGGGGAAGAGACCCAGTACTTC CASSRRQGEETQYF
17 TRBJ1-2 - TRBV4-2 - TGTGCCAGCAGCCAAGGAACTGGGGGGGGAGTAAGTTATGGCTACACCTTC CASSQGTGGGVSYGYTF
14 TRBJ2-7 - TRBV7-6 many TGTGCCAGCAGCTTAGGTTCTTCCGACTACGAGCAGTACTTC CASSLGSSDYEQYF
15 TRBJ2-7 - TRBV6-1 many TGTGCCAGTAACCTAGGGGGGACGCAAACCTACGAGCAGTACTTC CASNLGGTQTYEQYF
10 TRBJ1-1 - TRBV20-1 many TGCAGTGCACCGGACAGTGAAGCTTTCTTT CSAPDSEAFF
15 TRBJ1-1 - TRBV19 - TGTGCCAGTAGTATTGGTCAGCCAGGGAACACTGAAGCTTTCTTT CASSIGQPGNTEAFF
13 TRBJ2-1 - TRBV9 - TGTGCCAGCAGCGGAGGGGGGGGCAATGAGCAGTTCTTC CASSGGGGNEQFF
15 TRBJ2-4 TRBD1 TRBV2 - TGTGCCAGCAGTAAGGACAGGGCCCGAATTAACATTCAGTACTTC CASSKDRARINIQYF
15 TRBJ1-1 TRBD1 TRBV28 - TGTGCCAGCTTTCGATGGGACAGCCAGAACACTGAAGCTTTCTTT CASFRWDSQNTEAFF
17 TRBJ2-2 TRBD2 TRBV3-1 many TGTGCCAGCAGCCAACGACTAGCGGTTATGAACACCGGGGAGCTGTTTTTT CASSQRLAVMNTGELFF
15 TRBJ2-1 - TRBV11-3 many TGTGCCAGCAGCTTAGAGGGCCGCGGCTTTGGTGAGCAGTTCTTC CASSLEGRGFGEQFF
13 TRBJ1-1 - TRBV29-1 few TGCAGCGTTGAAAGGGGCATGAACACTGAAGCTTTCTTT CSVERGMNTEAFF
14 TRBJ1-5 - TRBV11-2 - TGTGCCAGCAGCTTAGCAGGGATCGATCAGCCCCAGCATTTT CASSLAGIDQPQHF
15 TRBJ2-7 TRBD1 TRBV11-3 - TGTGCCAGCAGCTTATCCGGGACAGCCTCCTACGAGCAGTACTTC CASSLSGTASYEQYF
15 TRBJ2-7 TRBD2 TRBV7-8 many TGTGCCAGCAGCTTAAGCGATAGCGGGAGGTACGAGCAGTACTTC CASSLSDSGRYEQYF
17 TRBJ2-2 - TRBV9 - TGTGCCAGCAGCGTAAGATCCCCCCCTCGAGACACCGGGGAGCTGTTTTTT CASSVRSPPRDTGELFF
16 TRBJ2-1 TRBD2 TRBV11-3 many TGTGCCAGCAGCATTGGACTAGCGGGGACCTACAATGAGCAGTTCTTC CASSIGLAGTYNEQFF
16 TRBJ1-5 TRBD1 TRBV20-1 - TGCAGTGCTGGCACGACAGGGGGCTTGGGCAATCAGCCCCAGCATTTT CSAGTTGGLGNQPQHF
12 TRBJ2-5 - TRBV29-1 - TGCAGCGTGGCCGGGCAGACTGAGACCCAGTACTTC CSVAGQTETQYF
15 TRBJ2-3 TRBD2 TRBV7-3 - TGTGCCAGCAACTTGGTGGGAGGGAGTACAGATACGCAGTATTTT CASNLVGGSTDTQYF
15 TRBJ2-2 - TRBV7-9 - TGTGCCAGCAGCCGAGGGACATCGAACACCGGGGAGCTGTTTTTT CASSRGTSNTGELFF
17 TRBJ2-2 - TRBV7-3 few TGTGCCAGCAGCCCACGAGACCCAGGGGAATTGGCCGGGGAGCTGTTTTTT CASSPRDPGELAGELFF
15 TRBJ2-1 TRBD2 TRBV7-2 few TGTGCCAGCAGCTCAGCGGGAGTAGTCTACAATGAGCAGTTCTTC CASSSAGVVYNEQFF
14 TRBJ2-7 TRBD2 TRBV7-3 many TGTGCCAGCAGCCCAGGGACTAGCGGCTACGAGCAGTACTTC CASSPGTSGYEQYF
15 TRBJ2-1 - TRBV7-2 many TGTGCCAGCAGCTTAGACAGGGACCACTACAATGAGCAGTTCTTC CASSLDRDHYNEQFF
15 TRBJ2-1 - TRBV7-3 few TGTGCCAGCAGCCAAGGAGGGGACTCCTACAATGAGCAGTTCTTC CASSQGGDSYNEQFF
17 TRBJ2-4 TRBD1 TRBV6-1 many TGTGCCAGCAGTGAAGAATTTATGACAGGGTATTATCACATTCAGTACTTC CASSEEFMTGYYHIQYF
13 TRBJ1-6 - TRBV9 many TGTGCCAGCAGCGTGGATCCCTTTTCACCCCTCCACTTT CASSVDPFSPLHF
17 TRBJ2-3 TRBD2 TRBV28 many TGTGCCAGCAGTTTTGTAGGACTAGCGGGAAGCACAGATACGCAGTATTTT CASSFVGLAGSTDTQYF
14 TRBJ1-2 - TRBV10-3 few TGTGCCATCAGTGAGTCGGGCCCCGGCAATGGCTACACCTTC CAISESGPGNGYTF
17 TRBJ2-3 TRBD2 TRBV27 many TGTGCCAGCAGAAGATGGCCTAGCGGGATTTACACAGATACGCAGTATTTT CASRRWPSGIYTDTQYF
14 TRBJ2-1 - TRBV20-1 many TGCAGTGCTAGTCTCGGGGTCTACTACAATGAGCAGTTCTTC CSASLGVYYNEQFF
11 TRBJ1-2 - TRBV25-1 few TGTGCCAGCAGTATGAGCGATGGCTACACCTTC CASSMSDGYTF